The present entry profiles one T cell receptor (beta chain) with its context. Its antigen target is currently unknown. The input lacks base qualities; no much larger clone sits a single base away. The cohort was made up of hundreds of healthy bone marrow donors. All cohort members were sampled while nominally healthy, although unrecorded immune exposures were likely present. The donor tested CMV seronegative, placing the donor among the 350 to 400 seronegative members of the cohort. A peripheral blood sample was collected from each donor, and TCR beta sequencing was performed on peripheral blood mononuclear cells. The Qiagen DNeasy Blood Extraction Kit was used to extract genomic DNA from the blood cell samples. The library was made by the immunoSEQ multiplex PCR assay. For the multiplex PCR, a mixture combining 60 forward primers for TCR Vbeta segments and 13 reverse primers for TCR Jbeta segments was used. The CDR3 region of rearranged TCR beta genes was amplified from genomic DNA with a multiplex PCR assay. The amplified TCR beta libraries were sequenced on the Illumina HiSeq System as 87-base-pair reads. On the authors' methods: In a later analysis, some 80 million unique TCR beta chains were counted across the roughly 610 repertoires, and roughly 11 million of these chains were shared by at least two donors. Raw reads were error-corrected and collapsed into unique sequences by a nearest-neighbor algorithm in which closely related sequences were merged to remove PCR and sequencing errors. CDR3 sequences were aligned to IMGT reference sequences to assign V, D and J gene segments. For a sequence to be retained, a match of at least six nucleotides was required to both a V gene segment and a J gene segment. Rearrangements were classified as productive when the CDR3 lacked stop codons and remained in frame with V and J, and all other rearrangements were classified as non-productive. Following IMGT convention, CDR3 was defined as the stretch from the second conserved V-encoded cysteine up to the conserved J-encoded phenylalanine. Sequences without an unambiguous match to a single V gene segment were excluded from the earlier analysis of about 640 of the donors. An earlier analysis of several hundred of the donors called V segments functional above 56.7% productive rearrangements and segregating when the between-donor standard deviation exceeded 5%. To diagnose cytomegalovirus status from the catalog of TCR beta chain sequences, a statistical classification framework was built. In a later analysis, TCR nucleotide sequences were compared against IMGT/GENE-DB human TR gene sequences so that V and J genes could be assigned. Using the TCRdist pipeline, a later analysis assigned CDR3 sequences along with most-parsimonious VDJ recombination scenarios. In a later analysis, each TCR beta chain was defined by its CDR3 amino acid sequence together with its V-gene family, and reads without a unique V-gene family were excluded. To address suspected cross-contamination and a sequencing artifact, a later analysis removed 450 to 700 highly shared, low-generation-probability nucleotide sequences. A later analysis calculated a clonal expansion index for each public chain from normalized within-repertoire ranks of inferred template counts. Generation probabilities in a later analysis came from a VDJ recombination model fitted to out-of-frame rearrangements, and those results were checked against IGoR. In a later analysis, hypergeometric tests were used to score TCR-TCR, TCR-HLA and TCR-CMV co-occurrence, with a repertoire-size bias correction applied to TCR pairs. A later analysis estimated false discovery rates by permuting HLA or CMV assignments 20 times. In a later analysis, co-occurring TCRs were grouped with DBSCAN, and TCRdist sequence similarity was added when clustering was performed within HLA-allele-positive subsets. Repertoires with fewer than 30,000 or more than 120,000 public chains, plus five repertoires with anomalous nucleotide sharing, were excluded from co-occurrence clustering. In its TCRdb copy, this immuneACCESS table keeps in-frame sequences only and misses some clones. Where compared with another copy, unresolved V genes explain less than half of these, and the others have no known cause. From that table come the V and J calls and clone size; the DNA was used to work out D and trimming. This sample is represented by some 130,000 clones; around three quarters of them were singletons. The biggest ten clones account for around 3.1% of the sample.

The germline V gene sets CDR1 to MNHNS and CDR2 to SASEGT. The CDR3 sequence holds 15 residues, the cysteine and phenylalanine included. Only the CDR3 part of the read is kept: 45 bases, read in frame from the first base. The junction shows trimming of 6 bases on V and 2 bases on J, plus 13 bases between the germline ends. This sample is part of a study of cytomegalovirus exposure and HLA in healthy donors (dated by TCRdb to the late 2010s). For the wider study: In an earlier analysis of 587 of the donors, roughly 300 Gb of sequence data and 117 million unique TCR beta sequences from 150 million to 200 million T cells were reported. An early release that covered roughly 600 HLA-typed donors contained 250 to 350 gigabases of sequencing data and tens of millions of unique TCR sequences. Of the roughly 400 genotyped donors, roughly 80% fell in the genetic ancestry cluster associated with self-reported Caucasian donors. The study aimed to test whether cataloging public T cell receptors could reveal signatures of past pathogen exposure. The study profiled the T cell repertoires of about 640 subjects by immunosequencing and related them to cytomegalovirus serostatus. A separate validation cohort of about 110 different subjects was used in addition to the approximately 610-subject first cohort. The study combined high-throughput TCR immunosequencing, statistical association of individual TCRs with disease status, and machine learning to predict cytomegalovirus infection status. A later analysis re-examined previously published TCR beta repertoires from just over 650 donors and added high-resolution HLA genotyping to investigate patterns of TCR occurrence. The later analysis used no new phenotypic data to find candidate immune exposures, relying instead on TCR beta sequences and their occurrence across donors. An earlier analysis of 587 of the donors applied high-throughput TCR beta sequencing to assess whether each TCR beta V gene segment acted as functional or pseudogenic. Donor age, sex, ethnicity and CMV serostatus were compiled together with the repertoire data. A later genetic analysis took genome-wide SNP genotypes for about three fifths of the roughly 670 donors and used that subset as a discovery cohort. Every discovery cohort repertoire had been produced on one sequencing platform. HLA typing included class I and class II loci at four-digit resolution. The number of donors typed differed by locus, with about 629-630 for A, B, C, DRB1 and DQB1, 522 for DQA1, approximately 570 for DPA1, and around 450 for DPB1. Because of strong linkage in the cohort, roughly five DR-DQ haplotypes were treated as single units for association and clustering. Among around 400 genotyped donors of the cohort, an average of around 220,000 unique TCR beta nucleotide sequences was sequenced per donor, of which about 18% were non-productive. Study-level results and caveats: In a later analysis, several top co-occurrence clusters were reported to appear linked to parvovirus B19, influenza, CMV and Epstein-Barr virus. A further reported finding was that TCR beta sequences accurately predicted the HLA-A and HLA-B alleles for most subjects in the first cohort. In a later genetic analysis, a missense DCLRE1C variant was associated with V-gene and J-gene trimming of TCR beta chains, and the association was replicated in an independent cohort. In a later analysis, most CMV-associated TCR beta chains were found to appear HLA-restricted, with HLA associations seemingly driven largely by CMV exposure. Because counts were too low, about 15 rarely observed V segments, including chromosome 9 orphons, were left out of the earlier analysis of a few hundred of the donors. Because HLA typing was missing for some donors at each locus, association tests included only the typed subset. A group of highly shared sequence variants was considered likely to be a technical artifact of the sequencing pipeline. Three of the identified cytomegalovirus-associated TCR beta chains were confirmed in vitro to be specific for cytomegalovirus antigens. A later analysis found that HLA-associated TCR beta chains were more clonally expanded and had lower generation probabilities than equally common non-associated chains. Assigning TCR associations to individual alleles was difficult when HLA alleles, especially DR and DQ, strongly co-occurred. Across donors, most TCR sequences were observed very rarely, whereas some public TCRs were present in many individuals. Broadly in line with IMGT annotations, most TCR beta V segments showed up in productive rearrangements about 87% or about 30% of the time in an earlier analysis of about 500 of the donors. The study gave a list of 150 to 200 TCR beta chains associated with cytomegalovirus. Cytomegalovirus status was reported to be diagnosed by the classifier with high specificity and sensitivity in both the original and validation cohorts. According to a later genetic analysis, donors in an Asian-associated ancestry cluster had fewer N-insertions in productive TCRs than the approximately 610-donor mean. The authors suggested that the approach could potentially be generalized to other disease states and immunological phenotypes. Only TCR beta chains were sequenced in this cohort, and the absence of alpha or paired-chain data limited detectable features. In a later analysis, the rate of TCR association differed among HLA loci, with DRB1 alleles having the most associated TCRs and HLA-C alleles having the fewest. The 87-base-pair reads could not distinguish some IMGT-functional V segments, including TRBV6-2 and TRBV6-3, so those segments were excluded. Correlated functional status among segregating V segments might be attributable to linkage disequilibrium, but an unknown experimental factor could not be ruled out. CMV serostatus was the only immune exposure information available for the cohort. A later analysis associated some 17,000 TCR beta sequences with specific HLA alleles at a false discovery rate of 0.05. The presence/absence analyses assumed that sequencing depth was roughly uniform across donors, and that assumption may not be true.

The sequencing sample was made of PBMCs. Recombination linked TRBV6-1 to TRBJ1-4; perhaps TRBD1 is the D gene, with 5 bases matching. This receptor was taken from a man aged 40-55 years in good health and CMV-seronegative. The nucleotide sequence is TGTGCCAGCAGCCGGACGGGGGGGACTAATGAAAAACTGTTTTTT. It specifies CASSRTGGTNEKLFF.